Sequencing of this T cell receptor (beta chain) was carried out in a study of T cells after yellow fever vaccination. Study-wide context: It was SMART-Seq v4 Ultra Low Input that prepared the fractions with low cell numbers.

About this clonotype: Antigen unknown.

A single record per CDR3 protein comes from TCRdb applying MiXCR to the 5' RACE reads. This sample yields 450,000 to 650,000 distinct CDR3 sequences, of which 21% are seen a single time; about 16% belongs to the top ten. Study-wide results and caveats: The secondary T-cell response peaked on day 5, not day 15, but was weaker. The CD4 and CD8 compartments had a small share of their clonotypes in common.

Trimming removed 2 bases at V and 6 bases at J, with 14 bases between. Germline V gene sequence: CDR1 SGHTA, CDR2 FQGNSA. This CDR3 is 15 amino acids long. This chain connects TRBV7-2 to TRBJ1-5; a weak D match, TRBD1 (6 bases). The TCR comes from a man between 18 and 29 years old who received the YFV17D yellow fever vaccine. The source material was PBMCs, sampled approximately 22 days after the first yellow fever vaccination. The CDR3 loop is CASSLFYREGQPQHF. As DNA, the CDR3 is TGTGCCAGCAGCTTATTCTACAGGGAGGGTCAGCCCCAGCATTTT.